The 10 T cell receptor beta chains below come from one sample, sequenced in a study of CD8+ T cells in alopecia areata. cDNA serving as the sequencing template came from extracted, reverse transcribed RNA. Clones were sequenced by immunoSEQ multiplex PCR, and TCRdb holds only the in-frame ones, with some missing. Among 150,000 to 200,000 clones listed, about 54% were seen once. As for treatment: oral pan-JAK inhibitor, 5-10 mg twice daily. Sequencing used CD4+ T cells sorted from blood, obtained between weeks 55 and 65, from a patient treated with tofacitinib. The source is a human donor with alopecia areata.

V gene TRBV15 combines with J gene TRBJ2-6; no clear D. Per germline, CDR1 LNHNV and CDR2 YYDKDF (reference sequence). The CDR3 loop spans 14 amino acids. Deletions cut 0 bases from V and 4 bases from J, with 4 bases between. The CDR3 bases are TGTGCCACCAGCAGAGATGGGGGGGCCAACGTCCTGACTTTC. It translates to CATSRDGGANVLTF.

The CDR3 sequence is CASGLSSGSGELFF. CDR3 nucleotides: TGTGCTAGTGGTTTGAGTAGCGGTTCCGGGGAGCTGTTTTTT. V and J are TRBV12-5 and TRBJ2-2; weak D call: TRBD2 (6 bases). Germline assignment: CDR1 LGHNT and CDR2 FRNRAP. The CDR3 is 14 amino acids. The V end was cut by 2 bases, the J end by 6 bases, with 10 bases between.

There are a few counts of this clone. V usage is TRBV7-9 and J usage is TRBJ1-5, with D unclear. Germline CDR1 and CDR2: SEHNR and FQNEAQ (reference sequence). The ends were cut back, 2 bases at V and 4 bases at J, with 6 bases in the middle. This CDR3 is 13 amino acids long. The CDR3 nucleotides are TGTGCCAGCAGCTTAACAGAGAATCAGCCCCAGCATTTT. It translates to CASSLTENQPQHF.

In this sample, this clone turned up a few times. This rearrangement joins TRBV7-9 to TRBJ1-1; no definite D call. Germline V CDR1 and CDR2: SEHNR, FQNEAQ (reference sequence). Trimming took off 3 bases at V and 6 bases at J, with 14 bases between the two ends. This CDR3 is built from 14 residues. CDR3 nucleotides: TGTGCCAGCAGCTTTCGTCCGCGTGCCCCTGAAGCTTTCTTT. This sequence encodes CASSFRPRAPEAFF.

This rearrangement joins TRBV7-8 to TRBJ1-2, with D hard to call. V lost 1 base to trimming and J lost 6 bases, with 12 bases between them. There are 14 residues in the CDR3. Per the germline V gene, CDR1 is SGHVS and CDR2 is FQNEAQ. The CDR3 protein is CASSLGVRQNGYTF. The CDR3 nucleotides read TGTGCCAGCAGCTTAGGTGTCAGGCAGAATGGCTACACCTTC.

The rearrangement links TRBV4-1 to TRBJ1-6, with D possibly matching TRBD1 (5 bases). V lost 3 bases, J lost 12 bases, and 18 bases lay in between. Looked up from germline, CDR1 is MGHRA and CDR2 is YSYEKL. The CDR3 runs 15 residues. CDR3 nucleotides: TGCGCCAGCAGCCAGGGGAGGGGAAATGGAGAACCCCTCCACTTT. It is translated as CASSQGRGNGEPLHF.

The V call is TRBV30, the J call TRBJ1-6; 9 bases are shared with TRBD1. V was clipped by 5 bases and J by 8 bases; unmatched bases: 10. The CDR3 is made up of 15 amino acids. The germline V gene has CDR1 GTSNPN and CDR2 SVGIG (reference sequence). The CDR3 sequence: CAWVHQQGADSPLHF. CDR3 sequence (DNA): TGTGCCTGGGTACACCAACAGGGGGCCGATTCACCCCTCCACTTT.

This clone showed up just a few times. The gene calls are TRBV30 and TRBJ2-2; D call uncertain. The V end lost 0 bases, the J end lost 1 base, and 9 bases lay between the germline ends. The CDR3 spans 15 residues. Germline V gene lookup returns CDR1 GTSNPN and CDR2 SVGIG (reference sequence). DNA of the CDR3: TGTGCCTGGAGTGTATCCAACCTGAACACCGGGGAGCTGTTTTTT. Its translation: CAWSVSNLNTGELFF.

The chain's CDR3 is CASSLEREQYF. In nucleotides, the CDR3 is TGTGCCAGCAGCTTAGAGCGCGAGCAGTACTTC. J is TRBJ2-7 and V is TRBV7-9; D call uncertain. This CDR3 is built from 11 residues. Trimming took off 1 base at V and 6 bases at J, with 4 bases between the two ends. Germline CDR1 reads SEHNR; CDR2 reads FQNEAQ (reference sequence).

The chain is built from TRBV6-5 and TRBJ1-6; D remains unclear. Germline CDR1 MNHEY, CDR2 SVGAGI. The CDR3 consists of 15 residues. The germline V and J ends were trimmed by 4 bases and 0 bases, with 7 bases remaining between them. The CDR3 region is CASSLTFSYNSPLHF. CDR3 DNA: TGTGCCAGCAGTTTGACATTCTCCTATAATTCACCCCTCCACTTT.